These 25 T cell receptor beta chains were all obtained from the same sample, sequenced in a study of cytomegalovirus exposure and HLA in healthy donors. Profiling relied on immunoSEQ multiplex PCR, and the TCRdb table lists in-frame clones only, not all of them. The data show some 200,000 clones, 65% to 90% seen once. The specimen sequenced was PBMCs. These TCRs come from a woman in her 30s in good health and CMV-seropositive.

The chain carries TRBV7-9 and TRBJ2-3, with D uncertain. This CDR3 comprises 15 residues. Deletions cut 5 bases from V and 3 bases from J, with 15 bases between. From germline, CDR1 is SEHNR and CDR2 FQNEAQ (reference sequence). The CDR3 is CASSRRTSETDTQYF. CDR3 nucleotide sequence: TGTGCCAGCAGCCGAAGAACTTCTGAGACAGATACGCAGTATTTT. The full variable domain, in which reference TRBV7-9 and TRBJ2-3 provide the parts outside the CDR3, is DTGVSQNPRHKITKRGQNVTFRCDPISEHNRLYWYRQTLGQGPEFLTYFQNEAQLEKSRLLSDRFSAERPKGSFSTLEIQRTEQGDSAMYLCASSRRTSETDTQYFGPGTRLTVL.

CDR3 bases: TGTGCCAGCAGTTTATCGTCGCCGGTCCAGGCTGAAGCTTTCTTT. This translates into CASSLSSPVQAEAFF. The chain couples TRBV27 to TRBJ1-1; D is unclear. The V gene's germline CDR1 is MNHEY and CDR2 SMNVEV (reference sequence). The V end was cut by 0 bases, the J end by 6 bases, with 14 bases between. This CDR3 comprises 15 residues.

This chain joins TRBV7-2 and TRBJ1-2; the D is unclear. V lost 5 bases, J lost 4 bases, and 11 bases lay in between. CDR3 size: 13 residues. Germline CDR1 and CDR2: SGHTA and FQGNSA. The CDR3 DNA reads as TGTGCCAGCAGCCCCGAGGCGGGCTATGGCTACACCTTC. Translated: CASSPEAGYGYTF.

CDR3 bases: TGTGCCAGCACTAGAAGACAGGGCAATCAGCCCCAGCATTTT. Its translation: CASTRRQGNQPQHF. The J gene is TRBJ1-5, the V gene TRBV6-5, with D perhaps matching TRBD1 (6 bases). V was pared by 7 bases and J by 2 bases, with 12 bases between. Germline CDR1 is MNHEY and CDR2 is SVGAGI. The length of the CDR3 is 14 residues.

The V gene is TRBV19, the J gene TRBJ2-7, with 7 bases lining up with TRBD1. Germline V gives CDR1 LNHDA, CDR2 SQIVND (reference sequence). Germline trimming cut 4 bases from V and 1 base from J; bases unmatched to any gene: 4. This CDR3 comprises 14 residues. The CDR3 region is CASSTDRLSYEQYF. The CDR3 DNA reads as TGTGCCAGTAGTACGGACAGGTTATCCTACGAGCAGTACTTC.

The V and J genes are TRBV5-1 and TRBJ2-1; TRBD2 aligns across 12 bases. This CDR3 has 14 amino acids. Germline V gene sequence: CDR1 SGHRS, CDR2 YFSETQ. After removal of 0 bases from V and 9 bases from J, the junction contained 1 base not matched to a gene. Written as DNA, the CDR3 is TGCGCCAGCAGCTTGGTACTAGCGGGAGGTGAGCAGTTCTTC. It is translated as CASSLVLAGGEQFF.

This chain links TRBV27 with TRBJ1-4; D unresolved. Trimming removed 0 bases from V and 8 bases from J, with 13 bases in between. CDR1 MNHEY and CDR2 SMNVEV come from the germline V gene (reference sequence). The CDR3 contains 15 residues. The CDR3 spells CASSLSSGTGEKLFF. CDR3 bases: TGTGCCAGCAGTTTATCCAGTGGAACGGGGGAAAAACTGTTTTTT.

This chain connects TRBV27 to TRBJ2-1; perhaps TRBD2 as D (5 bases). The CDR3 is made up of 15 amino acids. The V gene lost 2 bases and the J gene lost 9 bases, with 17 bases spanning the gap. Germline CDR1 MNHEY, CDR2 SMNVEV (reference sequence). CDR3 DNA sequence: TGTGCCAGCAGTTTAGAGGTGGGAGTCACCCGTGAGCAGTTCTTC. It translates to CASSLEVGVTREQFF.

The chain has TRBV2 and TRBJ2-5; tentative D call: TRBD2 (6 bases). V was shortened by 6 bases and J by 4 bases, with 15 bases between the two germline ends. The CDR3 is made up of 14 amino acids. CDR1 and CDR2 from the germline V gene are SNHLY and FYNNEI. In DNA, the CDR3 is TGTGCCAGCAGCCTGGACGGGAGCTCAGAGACCCAGTACTTC. Translated, it gives CASSLDGSSETQYF.

V is TRBV5-1 and J is TRBJ2-7; TRBD1 matches 8 bases. There are 13 residues in the CDR3. After removal of 4 bases from V and 6 bases from J, the junction contained 6 bases not matched to a gene. Germline assignment: CDR1 SGHRS and CDR2 YFSETQ. The CDR3 region has the DNA TGCGCCAGCAGCGCCGGACAGGGAACCGAGCAGTACTTC. As protein: CASSAGQGTEQYF. The full variable domain, with the rest looked up from reference TRBV5-1 and TRBJ2-7, is KAGVTQTPRYLIKTRGQQVTLSCSPISGHRSVSWYQQTPGQGLQFLFEYFSETQRNKGNFPGRFSGRQFSNSRSEMNVSTLELGDSALYLCASSAGQGTEQYFGPGTRLTVT.

This chain's CDR3 is CASSFLGTGRPGELFF. CDR3 nucleotides: TGTGCCAGCAGCTTTTTGGGGACAGGGCGGCCCGGGGAGCTGTTTTTT. The V call is TRBV5-6, the J call TRBJ2-2; 9 bases are shared with TRBD1. Per the germline V gene, CDR1 is SGHDT and CDR2 is YYEEEE. The length of the CDR3 is 16 residues. The V and J ends lost 2 bases and 6 bases, in that order; junction bases with no gene match: 8.

This clone is a singleton in its sample. V and J are TRBV7-8 and TRBJ1-4, with a possible D match to TRBD1 (5 bases). V was clipped by 5 bases and J by 7 bases, with 17 bases between them. The CDR3 consists of 15 residues. The germline gives CDR1 SGHVS, CDR2 FQNEAQ. The DNA for the CDR3 is TGTGCCAGCAGCCCCCTAAACAGGCGGGGTGAAAAACTGTTTTTT. Protein: CASSPLNRRGEKLFF.

This rearrangement joins TRBV7-8 to TRBJ2-3; TRBD2 is a possible D gene (5 bases). Trimming stripped 9 bases from V and 3 bases from J, with 13 bases between. Germline CDR1 and CDR2: SGHVS and FQNEAQ. The CDR3 has 13 amino acids. The CDR3 sequence: CASTGIVTDTQYF. CDR3 DNA sequence: TGTGCCAGTACCGGGATTGTGACAGATACGCAGTATTTT.

The chain recombines TRBV6-5 with TRBJ1-4; D is undetermined. This CDR3 is built from 15 residues. V was pared by 2 bases and J by 8 bases, with 15 bases between. Germline CDR1 MNHEY, CDR2 SVGAGI. CDR3 in amino acids: CASSYRSRSGEKLFF. For the CDR3, the DNA is TGTGCCAGCAGTTACCGAAGTCGCAGCGGCGAAAAACTGTTTTTT.

This chain links TRBV2 with TRBJ1-5; maybe TRBD1 (5 bases). The germline V and J ends were trimmed by 8 bases and 6 bases, with 17 bases remaining between them. The germline gives CDR1 SNHLY, CDR2 FYNNEI. The CDR3 extends over 14 amino acids. Here the CDR3 DNA reads TGTGCCAGCGGGGCCGACCGGGCCAGTCAGCCCCAGCATTTT. Encoded protein: CASGADRASQPQHF.

V and J are TRBV9 and TRBJ1-2, with TRBD1 identical over 9 bases. CDR1 is SGDLS and CDR2 is YYNGEE in the germline V gene. The V and J ends lost 3 bases and 6 bases, in that order; junction bases with no gene match: 3. The CDR3 is 13 residues long. The CDR3 sequence is CASSAGTGNGYTF. The CDR3 DNA is TGTGCCAGCAGCGCCGGGACAGGGAATGGCTACACCTTC.

V is TRBV7-9 and J is TRBJ1-1; TRBD1 aligns across 11 bases. Germline values: CDR1 SEHNR, CDR2 FQNEAQ (reference sequence). J gave up 10 bases and V 5 bases, and 15 bases lay outside the gene matches. The CDR3 runs to 16 residues. The CDR3 bases are TGTGCCAGCAGCGATCGGACAGGGGGCCTTTATCTCGGAGCTTTCTTT. Translation gives CASSDRTGGLYLGAFF.

The genes are TRBV6-1 and TRBJ1-2; D gene uncertain. This CDR3 comprises 15 residues. The V gene lost 2 bases and the J gene lost 7 bases, with 17 bases spanning the gap. CDR1 is MNHNS and CDR2 is SASEGT in the germline V gene. The CDR3 is CASSERSRRLGGYTF. CDR3 coding DNA: TGTGCCAGCAGTGAAAGGAGTAGGAGGCTCGGTGGCTACACCTTC.

The V and J genes are TRBV7-3 and TRBJ2-2, with 8 bases that match TRBD2. Losses at the gene ends were 2 bases for V and 4 bases for J; bases not matched to a gene: 3. Germline assignment: CDR1 SGHTA and CDR2 FQGTGA. The CDR3 spans 15 residues. The CDR3 nucleotides read TGTGCCAGCAGCTTATCGCTAGCGGGCACCGGGGAGCTGTTTTTT. This gives the protein CASSLSLAGTGELFF.

The V call is TRBV19, the J call TRBJ2-7; tentatively, D is TRBD2 (7 bases). CDR1 and CDR2 (germline): LNHDA, SQIVND (reference sequence). This CDR3 region has 15 residues. V was pared by 10 bases and J by 2 bases, with 21 bases between. The CDR3 nucleotides are TGTGCCACGTCAGTCCGGGGGGCTGTCCCCTACGAGCAGTACTTC. This translates into CATSVRGAVPYEQYF.

This chain links TRBV11-2 with TRBJ2-2; D not certain. The CDR3 totals 12 residues. V gave up 2 bases and J gave up 6 bases, with 4 bases separating them. CDR1 and CDR2 (germline): SGHAT, FQNNGV. CDR3 coding DNA: TGTGCCAGCAGCTTATGGCCCGGGGAGCTGTTTTTT. Its translation: CASSLWPGELFF.

The CDR3 sequence: CASSRDSRDYGYTF. The CDR3 nucleotides are TGTGCCAGCAGCCGGGATTCACGGGATTATGGCTACACCTTC. J is TRBJ1-2 and V is TRBV4-2; D unresolved. The V end lost 4 bases, the J end lost 5 bases, and 14 bases lay between the germline ends. The germline V gene encodes CDR1 LGHNA and CDR2 YNFKEQ. The CDR3 sequence is 14 residues long.

The rearrangement uses TRBV15 and TRBJ2-1; D is possibly TRBD1 (6 bases). The CDR3 sequence is 14 residues long. Germline V gives CDR1 LNHNV, CDR2 YYDKDF (reference sequence). Trimming removed 9 bases at V and 4 bases at J, with 16 bases between. In DNA form, the CDR3 reads TGTGCCACATCGGTGACAGGCGGGTACAATGAGCAGTTCTTC. It specifies CATSVTGGYNEQFF.

V usage is TRBV19 and J usage is TRBJ1-5; unclear D gene. Trimming took off 0 bases at V and 6 bases at J, with 9 bases between the two ends. CDR1 LNHDA and CDR2 SQIVND come from the germline V gene (reference sequence). The CDR3 contains 14 residues. The CDR3 reads CASSIDTGIQPQHF. For the CDR3, the DNA is TGTGCCAGTAGTATAGATACGGGGATTCAGCCCCAGCATTTT. Filled out from reference TRBV19 and TRBJ1-5, the complete variable domain reads DGGITQSPKYLFRKEGQNVTLSCEQNLNHDAMYWYRQDPGQGLRLIYYSQIVNDFQKGDIAEGYSVSREKKESFPLTVTSAQKNPTAFYLCASSIDTGIQPQHFGDGTRLSIL.

The rearrangement joins TRBV29-1 to TRBJ2-7; 11 bases agree with TRBD2. The CDR3 loop spans 17 amino acids. V trimming: 5 bases; J trimming: 4 bases; junction bases outside the gene matches: 16. Germline CDR1 is SQVTM and CDR2 is ANQGSEA. The CDR3 nucleotides read TGCAGCGTTTCGGGACTAGCGGAAGCGTTCCCCAAGTACGAGCAGTACTTC. Translated: CSVSGLAEAFPKYEQYF.